The clone carrying this T cell receptor beta chain counts as medium-sized. Its antigen is currently unknown. TCRdb keeps only in-frame clones here, not all; method: immunoSEQ multiplex PCR. The repertoire consists of 200,000 to 250,000 clones, with over 70% occurring once and the leading ten covering more than 12%. The CDR3 covers 11 residues. Per germline, CDR1 SEHNR and CDR2 FQNEAQ (reference sequence). The V gene lost 8 bases and the J gene lost 7 bases, with 8 bases spanning the gap. The sample belongs to a study of cytomegalovirus exposure and HLA in healthy donors. Study conclusions and caveats: Investigators reported approximately 170 TCR beta chains as tied to cytomegalovirus.

The chain couples TRBV7-9 to TRBJ2-2, with D perhaps given as TRBD1 or TRBD2 (5 bases each). The receptor was derived from a woman between 25 and 40 years old in good health and CMV-seropositive. Sequences were obtained from PBMCs. CDR3 in DNA: TGTGCCAGCTATGGGGGCGGGGAGCTGTTTTTT. The encoded protein is CASYGGGELFF.